This TCR beta chain was obtained from a study of control samples from healthy donors and cancer patients. The method was immunoSEQ multiplex PCR; TCRdb's version includes in-frame clones alone and lacks a portion of them. The data contain about 120,000 clones, more than 75% of them singletons. Unmatched junction bases numbered 6, after V lost 4 bases and J lost 7 bases. Per the germline V gene, CDR1 is SGHRS and CDR2 is YFSETQ. The CDR3 is 15 residues long. This clone has only a few counts. Sequencing was done on a sample of blood. The source of this sequence is a woman in her sixties or seventies in good health. V and J are TRBV5-1 and TRBJ2-2, with TRBD1 matching over 11 bases. CDR3 nucleotide sequence: TGCGCCAGCAGCCCCGGACAGGGGGCAGGCGGGGAGCTGTTTTTT. As protein: CASSPGQGAGGELFF.